The 28 T cell receptor beta chains below were found in one sample sequenced in a study of quantifying T cell responses using KT2 cells. Study-wide context: cDNA was made from DNase-treated RNA using alpha and beta constant primers.

Each cDNA got a UMI-containing oligo ligated at its 3' end. First-round PCR used 3 to 4 cycles and beta primers RC1.1 and RC1.2 covering TRBC1 and TRBC2. Each CDR3 protein is one row after TCRdb ran MiXCR on the UMI-ligation and nested PCR reads. This table has tens of thousands of distinct CDR3 sequences, roughly 11% appearing once. The material sequenced was PBMCs spiked with cells of the T cell clone KT2. Every receptor here comes from a human donor.

This clonotype was found a few times. The chain has TRBV5-1 and TRBJ2-3; D is unresolved. Germline V CDR1 and CDR2: SGHRS, YFSETQ. The V end was cut by 2 bases, the J end by 2 bases, with 9 bases between. CDR3 length: 14 amino acids. The DNA for the CDR3 is TGCGCCAGCAGCTTAGGCGGCTACACAGATACGCAGTATTTT. Protein product: CASSLGGYTDTQYF.

CDR3 in DNA: TGTGCCAGCCAAACGTCCCTGATGAACACTGAAGCTTTCTTT. Amino acids: CASQTSLMNTEAFF. This rearrangement joins TRBV18 to TRBJ1-1; no clear D gene. This CDR3 spans 14 amino acids. Deletions cut 8 bases from V and 0 bases from J, with 13 bases between. Germline CDR1 reads KGHSH; CDR2 reads LQKENI.

The rearrangement uses TRBV24-1 and TRBJ2-1; D possibly matches TRBD1 or TRBD2 (5 bases each). The V and J ends lost 1 base and 8 bases respectively, with 14 bases between them. The V gene's germline CDR1 is KGHDR and CDR2 SFDVKD. The CDR3 runs 15 residues. The CDR3 here is CATSDLGTAKDEQFF. Here the CDR3 DNA reads TGTGCCACCAGTGATTTAGGGACGGCGAAAGATGAGCAGTTCTTC.

The rearrangement uses TRBV29-1 and TRBJ1-3; TRBD1 is a possible D gene (5 bases). There are 11 residues in the CDR3. V was clipped by 7 bases and J by 4 bases, with 8 bases between them. Germline assignment: CDR1 SQVTM and CDR2 ANQGSEA. The CDR3 protein is CSGSGGNTIYF. The CDR3 DNA follows: TGCAGCGGTTCAGGGGGAAACACCATATATTTT.

This clonotype was counted at least ten times. The chain employs TRBV4-2 and TRBJ2-3; 9 bases agree with TRBD2. V was pared by 0 bases and J by 4 bases, with 8 bases of the junction left unmatched. This CDR3 contains 17 residues. Germline CDR1 and CDR2: LGHNA and YNFKEQ. CDR3 loop: CASSQEATSGRPDTQYF. The CDR3 nucleotides are TGTGCCAGCAGCCAAGAGGCAACTAGCGGGCGGCCAGATACGCAGTATTTT.

This clonotype was observed at least ten times. This rearrangement joins TRBV20-1 to TRBJ2-7; 9 positions match TRBD2. CDR3 length: 12 amino acids. With 6 bases clipped from V and 4 bases from J, the junction kept 4 bases outside the gene matches. The germline gives CDR1 DFQATT, CDR2 SNEGSKA (reference sequence). The CDR3 DNA sequence: TGCAGTGCCAATAGCGGGAGATACGAGCAGTACTTC. This codes for CSANSGRYEQYF.

The V gene is TRBV7-2, the J gene TRBJ1-4; tentative D call: TRBD1 (5 bases). Trimming stripped 1 base from V and 8 bases from J, with 11 bases between. CDR3 length equals 14 residues. Germline CDR1 SGHTA, CDR2 FQGNSA. The CDR3 DNA reads TGTGCCAGCAGCTTAGAAGCAGGGTACGAAAAACTGTTTTTT. Its translation: CASSLEAGYEKLFF.

J is TRBJ1-3 and V is TRBV29-1; no definite D call. V shed 2 bases and J shed 9 bases, with 14 bases lying between them. Germline-derived CDR1 and CDR2 are SQVTM and ANQGSEA. The CDR3 is 13 amino acids. CDR3 bases: TGCAGCGTTGAATTACCCGATGGAGGCACCATATATTTT. Encoded protein: CSVELPDGGTIYF.

The chain couples TRBV21-1 to TRBJ1-1. TRBV21-1 counts as a pseudogene. The CDR3 length is 11 residues. The CDR3 is CASSKGLEAFF. The DNA of the CDR3 is TGTGCCAGCAGCAAAGGCCTTGAAGCTTTCTTT.

In this sample, this clonotype turned up many times. The V call is TRBV9, the J call TRBJ1-1; a possible D gene is TRBD1 (6 bases). Per the germline V gene, CDR1 is SGDLS and CDR2 is YYNGEE. V lost 0 bases and J 6 bases, leaving 15 bases between the germline ends. The length of the CDR3 is 15 residues. As DNA, the CDR3 is TGTGCCAGCAGCGTAGAAATTTCGGGGGCGTCTGAAGCTTTCTTT. Its translation: CASSVEISGASEAFF.

Only a few counts were recorded for this clonotype. The chain uses TRBV19 and TRBJ2-1, with D unresolved. The V gene lost 1 base and the J gene lost 7 bases, with 11 bases spanning the gap. The CDR3 loop spans 14 amino acids. Germline V gene data show CDR1 as LNHDA and CDR2 as SQIVND (reference sequence). The CDR3, as DNA: TGTGCCAGTAGTATAGTCCCTAGTAGGAATGAGCAGTTCTTC. Encoded protein: CASSIVPSRNEQFF.

This clonotype was seen many times. The chain combines TRBV10-3 with TRBJ1-1; 8 bases match TRBD1. CDR3 length equals 15 residues. V lost 6 bases to trimming and J lost 0 bases; unmatched junction nucleotides: 6. CDR1 and CDR2 (germline): ENHRY, SYGVKD. The CDR3: CAIRRQGRLNTEAFF. As DNA, the CDR3 is TGTGCCATCAGGAGACAGGGGAGACTGAACACTGAAGCTTTCTTT.

Ten or more counts support this clonotype. V gene TRBV20-1 combines with J gene TRBJ2-7, with 12 bases identical to TRBD2. The CDR3 length is 16 residues. J was trimmed by 0 bases and V by 6 bases; bases with no gene match: 9. Germline CDR1 and CDR2: DFQATT and SNEGSKA (reference sequence). The CDR3 DNA reads as TGCAGTGCCTCACGGACTAGCGGGGCGAGCTCCTACGAGCAGTACTTC. Its translation: CSASRTSGASSYEQYF.

The V call is TRBV6-5, the J call TRBJ1-3; TRBD1 is a possible D gene (5 bases). The CDR3 runs to 15 residues. Between the trimmed V and J ends, which lost 3 bases and 2 bases, there was a span of 11 bases. CDR1 and CDR2 (germline): MNHEY, SVGAGI. The CDR3 here is CASSYQGLTGNTIYF. The CDR3 nucleotides are TGTGCCAGCAGTTATCAGGGCTTAACTGGAAACACCATATATTTT.

This clonotype was seen more than once but under ten times. This rearrangement joins TRBV6-2 or TRBV6-3 to TRBJ1-5; D might be TRBD1 (5 bases). Trimming took 8 bases from V and 11 from J, leaving 28 bases between them. The germline V gene encodes CDR1 MNHEY and CDR2 SVGEGT. This CDR3 is 16 amino acids long. Written as DNA, the CDR3 is TGTGCCAGCGCCATCCTACCCGGGGCCGCCGGTTGGGCCCAGCATTTT. It codes for CASAILPGAAGWAQHF.

The genes are TRBV19 and TRBJ2-2; D not resolved. Germline CDR1 reads LNHDA; CDR2 reads SQIVND (reference sequence). The ends were cut back, 3 bases at V and 6 bases at J, with 8 bases in the middle. CDR3 length equals 13 residues. CDR3 sequence (DNA): TGTGCCAGTAGTATTTACATGTCCGGGGAGCTGTTTTTT. This translates into CASSIYMSGELFF. The full variable domain, in which reference TRBV19 and TRBJ2-2 provide the parts outside the CDR3, is DGGITQSPKYLFRKEGQNVTLSCEQNLNHDAMYWYRQDPGQGLRLIYYSQIVNDFQKGDIAEGYSVSREKKESFPLTVTSAQKNPTAFYLCASSIYMSGELFFGEGSRLTVL.

This clonotype was seen many times. The rearrangement uses TRBV7-6 and TRBJ2-3; 9 bases fit TRBD1. J gave up 2 bases and V 1 base, and 4 bases lay outside the gene matches. In germline, CDR1 is SGHVS, CDR2 FNYEAQ. This CDR3 contains 16 residues. The CDR3 sequence is CASSLVGTGPTDTQYF. Here the CDR3 DNA reads TGTGCCAGCAGCTTAGTCGGGACAGGGCCCACAGATACGCAGTATTTT.

The chain has TRBV11-2 and TRBJ2-1, with D perhaps matching TRBD1 or TRBD2 (5 bases each). Trimming pared 4 bases from V and 9 bases from J, leaving 22 bases between. Germline-derived CDR1 and CDR2 are SGHAT and FQNNGV. The CDR3 spans 16 residues. DNA of the CDR3: TGTGCCAGCAGCTCTCGCCGGTGGGACCTTTCCGCTGAGCAGTTCTTC. It codes for CASSSRRWDLSAEQFF.

Only a few counts were recorded for this clonotype. The chain combines TRBV3-1 with TRBJ1-6; D not resolved. Trimming removed 4 bases from V and 6 bases from J, with 16 bases in between. CDR1 is LGHDT and CDR2 is YNNKEL in the germline V gene (reference sequence). The CDR3 covers 16 residues. CDR3 DNA: TGTGCCAGCAGCCTCAGCGAGTTGGCGGGTAATTCACCCCTCCACTTT. This sequence encodes CASSLSELAGNSPLHF. The variable domain in full, completed from reference TRBV3-1 and TRBJ1-6, reads DTAVSQTPKYLVTQMGNDKSIKCEQNLGHDTMYWYKQDSKKFLKIMFSYNNKELIINETVPNRFSPKSPDKAHLNLHINSLELGDSAVYFCASSLSELAGNSPLHFGNGTRLTVT.

This clonotype was seen a handful of times. The chain couples TRBV7-9 to TRBJ2-3; TRBD2 matches at 10 bases. V trimming: 2 bases; J trimming: 4 bases; junction bases outside the gene matches: 6. The V gene's germline CDR1 is SEHNR and CDR2 FQNEAQ (reference sequence). The CDR3 has 16 residues. The CDR3 loop is CASSLIQSGRADTQYF. The CDR3 nucleotides are TGTGCCAGCAGCTTAATCCAAAGCGGGAGGGCAGATACGCAGTATTTT.

V usage is TRBV27 and J usage is TRBJ2-1; D remains ambiguous. V was pared by 2 bases and J by 0 bases, with 14 bases between. Germline V gene sequence: CDR1 MNHEY, CDR2 SMNVEV (reference sequence). This CDR3 region has 17 residues. The CDR3 region has the DNA TGTGCCAGCAGTTTAGATATGTCCTTATCCTCCTACAATGAGCAGTTCTTC. It encodes CASSLDMSLSSYNEQFF.

This clonotype was observed once. The chain carries TRBV7-9 and TRBJ2-5, with D possibly being TRBD2 (6 bases). The CDR3 is 14 residues long. CDR1 and CDR2 from the germline V gene are SEHNR and FQNEAQ (reference sequence). With 5 bases removed from V and 5 bases from J, the gap between germline ends came to 15 bases. The CDR3 nucleotides read TGTGCCAGCAGCCCCCTACTAGCTTTCGAGACCCAGTACTTC. Amino acids: CASSPLLAFETQYF.

This clonotype was detected ten times or more. J is TRBJ1-2 and V is TRBV29-1; unclear D gene. Germline-derived CDR1 and CDR2 are SQVTM and ANQGSEA. The CDR3 consists of 11 residues. The V end lost 8 bases, the J end lost 8 bases, and 15 bases lay between the germline ends. CDR3 sequence (DNA): TGCAGCATTCAGTTAAACGGGGGCTACACCTTC. Amino acid sequence: CSIQLNGGYTF.

This clonotype has at least ten counts. The rearrangement uses TRBV21-1 and TRBJ2-1; TRBD2 is taken as the D call from the table, unchecked against the DNA. TRBV21-1 is marked as a pseudogene. The length of the CDR3 is 15 residues. In nucleotides, the CDR3 is TGTGCCAGCAGCAAACAGCGGGGGGCCTACAATGAGCAGTTCTTC. It is translated as CASSKQRGAYNEQFF.

Many counts were recorded for this clonotype. V gene TRBV19 combines with J gene TRBJ1-1; D unclear. Trimming took off 7 bases at V and 0 bases at J, with 9 bases between the two ends. The CDR3 loop spans 13 amino acids. Per the germline V gene, CDR1 is LNHDA and CDR2 is SQIVND (reference sequence). CDR3 region: CASKRALNTEAFF. In DNA, the CDR3 is TGTGCCAGTAAGAGAGCCCTGAACACTGAAGCTTTCTTT.

This clonotype was seen more than once but under ten times. The rearrangement uses TRBV3-1 and TRBJ2-1; 10 nucleotides match TRBD2. Germline V lookup: CDR1 LGHDT, CDR2 YNNKEL (reference sequence). V trimming: 0 bases; J trimming: 8 bases; junction bases outside the gene matches: 10. The CDR3 runs 17 residues. CDR3 sequence: CASSQDLAGAWKDEQFF. For the CDR3, the DNA is TGTGCCAGCAGCCAAGATCTAGCGGGAGCTTGGAAGGATGAGCAGTTCTTC.

This clonotype showed up many times. The rearrangement links TRBV6-5 to TRBJ1-1, with a weak D call TRBD1 (6 bases). Germline CDR1 is MNHEY and CDR2 is SVGAGI. This CDR3 is 13 amino acids long. The V and J ends lost 6 bases and 1 base respectively, with 9 bases between them. CDR3 DNA sequence: TGTGCCAGCAGCGTACAGGGGAACACTGAAGCTTTCTTT. Residues: CASSVQGNTEAFF.

In its sample, this clonotype was seen a few times. The genes are TRBV7-8 and TRBJ2-3, with D possibly TRBD1 on 6 matching bases. The CDR3 contains 16 residues. The V end was cut by 5 bases, the J end by 5 bases, with 20 bases between. CDR1 is SGHVS and CDR2 is FQNEAQ in the germline V gene. The CDR3 region is CASSRLVRTAKDTQYF. The CDR3 DNA follows: TGTGCCAGCAGCCGCTTGGTTAGGACAGCTAAAGATACGCAGTATTTT. Full variable domain (remainder filled in from reference TRBV7-8 and TRBJ2-3): GAGVSQSPRYKVAKRGQDVALRCDPISGHVSLFWYQQALGQGPEFLTYFQNEAQLDKSGLPSDRFFAERPEGSVSTLKIQRTQQEDSAVYLCASSRLVRTAKDTQYFGPGTRLTVL.